This is a list of T cell receptor beta chains from one sample in a study of T cell repertoires in cytomegalovirus infection. These receptors lack a known antigen. TCRdb independently ran MiXCR on the reads; one entry per CDR3 protein. The table has around 300,000 distinct CDR3 sequences, around 25% seen once. The source material was cultured PBMCs, sampled from culture after CMV antigen stimulation. These receptors were collected from a human donor in good health (CMV status not recorded). Some clones in this sample may be carry-over from other donors' samples. Each CDR3 is given with its conserved first and last residue. A D gene is named only where the DNA matches it firmly. A clone size is listed for some rows: how often the clone was seen (once, few, many), or a class if it is expanded.

TGTGCCAGCAGTGAAGGATATAGCGGGAGTCACGAGCAGTACTTC	CASSEGYSGSHEQYF	many	TRBV6-1	TRBJ2-7	TRBD2
TGTGCCAGCAGTCGAGCCCAAGAGACCCAGTACTTC	CASSRAQETQYF	NA	TRBV6-2/TRBV6-3	TRBJ2-5	NA
TGTGCCTGGAGTCCTGCCGGTGGGTTTGCTTCCTACAATGAGCAGTTCTTC	CAWSPAGGFASYNEQFF	NA	TRBV30	TRBJ2-1	NA
TGTGCTAGTGGCCCGAGCGGGAGGATTCTTGGCAATGAGCAGTTCTTC	CASGPSGRILGNEQFF	few	TRBV12-5	TRBJ2-1	TRBD2
TGTGCCAGCAGCTTACTAGGACAAAACTATGGCTACACCTTC	CASSLLGQNYGYTF	NA	TRBV7-2	TRBJ1-2	NA
TGCAGCGTTGAGCCTCTAACTACTCAGCGGGAGGCCGGGGATAATGAGCAGTTCTTC	CSVEPLTTQREAGDNEQFF	NA	TRBV29-1	TRBJ2-1	TRBD2
TGTGCCAGCAGCTTGTTCCGATGGGGGGTGAGCACAGATACGCAGTATTTT	CASSLFRWGVSTDTQYF	few	TRBV5-6	TRBJ2-3	NA
TGTGCCAGCAGTGACCCGACGTCCGGTGGGTTGGAGACCCAGTACTTC	CASSDPTSGGLETQYF	few	TRBV6-2/TRBV6-3	TRBJ2-5	NA
TGTGCCTGGAGTGTACAAATTGGGGAGACCCAGTACTTC	CAWSVQIGETQYF	NA	TRBV30	TRBJ2-5	NA
TGTGCCAGTAGCATCGCATGGGACCAAGAGACCCAGTACTTC	CASSIAWDQETQYF	NA	TRBV19	TRBJ2-5	NA
TGTGCCAGCACCGGGGGGCTAGCGGAATACAATGAGCAGTTCTTC	CASTGGLAEYNEQFF	NA	TRBV27	TRBJ2-1	NA
TGTGCCAGCAGTAAGCCCGGGACAGGGGGGACTGAAGCTTTCTTT	CASSKPGTGGTEAFF	few	TRBV6-6	TRBJ1-1	TRBD1
TGTGCCAGCACTCGTACAGGGACAGGGATACAGCATTTT	CASTRTGTGIQHF	NA	TRBV6-5	TRBJ1-5	TRBD1
TGTGCCAGCAGTTTCACTGAAGCTTTCTTT	CASSFTEAFF	few	TRBV28	TRBJ1-1	NA
TGTGCCATCAGTGAGTCCGGGCTAGCGGGAGGGCCAGGCGAAGAGACCCAGTACTTC	CAISESGLAGGPGEETQYF	few	TRBV10-3	TRBJ2-5	TRBD2
TGTGCCAGCAGCTTAGAGACGGACCTCTTTGGAAACACCATATATTTT	CASSLETDLFGNTIYF	many	TRBV7-2	TRBJ1-3	NA
TGTGCCAGCACCCGGGGAGACCAAGAGACCCAGTACTTC	CASTRGDQETQYF	NA	TRBV12-3/TRBV12-4	TRBJ2-5	NA
TGTGCCAGCTCATCAAACAGGGGGCAGGAGCCCCAGCATTTT	CASSSNRGQEPQHF	few	TRBV18	TRBJ1-5	TRBD1
TGTGCCAGCAGCTCAAGACCACCCACTAATGAAAAACTGTTTTTT	CASSSRPPTNEKLFF	few	TRBV7-8	TRBJ1-4	NA
TGTGCCAGCAGCTTAGAAGGGCACAGGGGGCGCCGTACCGGGGAGCTGTTTTTT	CASSLEGHRGRRTGELFF	many	TRBV7-9	TRBJ2-2	TRBD1
TGTGCCAGCAGCATGGGACAGCGGCCCAACAATGAGCAGTTCTTC	CASSMGQRPNNEQFF	NA	TRBV7-9	TRBJ2-1	TRBD1
TGTGCCAGCAGCCCTTGGACAGGGACGGCGGAGACCCAGTACTTC	CASSPWTGTAETQYF	few	TRBV11-3	TRBJ2-5	TRBD1
TGTGCCAGCAGTCTGACAGGCGAGCAGTACTTC	CASSLTGEQYF	many	TRBV28	TRBJ2-7	NA
TGCAGTGCTCCTCCCCCTGTGCTAGTCTACAATGAGCAGTTCTTC	CSAPPPVLVYNEQFF	few	TRBV20-1	TRBJ2-1	NA
TGTGCCAGCTCACCTAACCATGCCGAGCAGTACTTC	CASSPNHAEQYF	many	TRBV18	TRBJ2-7	NA
TGTGCCAGCAGCCGGGACTACTGCACCGGGGAGCTGTTTTTT	CASSRDYCTGELFF	NA	TRBV7-2	TRBJ2-2	TRBD2
TGTGCCAGCAGTTATCAGAGGAGGTCCGGTGAAACTGAAGCTTTCTTT	CASSYQRRSGETEAFF	NA	TRBV6-5	TRBJ1-1	NA
TGTGCCAGCAGCCCCAGTTACATAAACGGGGAGCTGTTTTTT	CASSPSYINGELFF	many	TRBV28	TRBJ2-2	NA
TGTGCCAGTACCGCAGCCGGGACAGGGGGCCGCTCTGGGGCCAACGTCCTGACTTTC	CASTAAGTGGRSGANVLTF	NA	TRBV19	TRBJ2-6	TRBD1
TGTGCCACCAGTCCGAAGGGAGGGAGCGGGAGCACCGGGGAGCTGTTTTTT	CATSPKGGSGSTGELFF	few	TRBV24-1	TRBJ2-2	TRBD2
TGTGCCAGCAGTTATCTGGGACTAGGGTCTAACGAGCAGTACTTC	CASSYLGLGSNEQYF	few	TRBV6-2/TRBV6-3	TRBJ2-7	TRBD2
TGTGCCTGGAAGATAGCGGGTGGAGATACGCAGTATTTT	CAWKIAGGDTQYF	few	TRBV30	TRBJ2-3	TRBD2
TGTGCCAGCAGCGGACAGTTCGATAACTATGGCTACACCTTC	CASSGQFDNYGYTF	many	TRBV7-2	TRBJ1-2	NA
TGTGCCAGCAGTTTGGGACACCCGTTGAGAGGCTACACCTTC	CASSLGHPLRGYTF	NA	TRBV28	TRBJ1-2	NA
TGCGCCAGCAGCCAAGTCCTAGCGAGCTACAATGAGCAGTTCTTC	CASSQVLASYNEQFF	few	TRBV4-3	TRBJ2-1	NA
TGTGCCAGCAGACCTCCGGGACTAGCGGTTACAGATACGCAGTATTTT	CASRPPGLAVTDTQYF	many	TRBV7-2	TRBJ2-3	TRBD2
TGCGCCAGCAGCGCGGACATTGGGGGCTACACCTTC	CASSADIGGYTF	few	TRBV5-1	TRBJ1-2	NA